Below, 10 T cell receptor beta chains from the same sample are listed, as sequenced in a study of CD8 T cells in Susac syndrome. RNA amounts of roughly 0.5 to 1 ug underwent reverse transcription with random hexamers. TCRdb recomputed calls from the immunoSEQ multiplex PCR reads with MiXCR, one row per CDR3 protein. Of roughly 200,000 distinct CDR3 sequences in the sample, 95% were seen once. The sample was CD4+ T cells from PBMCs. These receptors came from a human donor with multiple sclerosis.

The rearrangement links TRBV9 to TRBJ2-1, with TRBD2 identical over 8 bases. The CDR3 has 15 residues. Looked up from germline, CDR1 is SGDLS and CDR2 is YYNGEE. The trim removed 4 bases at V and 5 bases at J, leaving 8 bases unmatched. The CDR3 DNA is TGTGCCAGCAGCCCGGGGGGGAGCGAGAACAATGAGCAGTTCTTC. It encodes CASSPGGSENNEQFF.

The CDR3 loop reads CASSLRGLPYGYTF. In DNA, the CDR3 is TGTGCCAGCAGCTTGAGGGGGCTTCCCTATGGCTACACCTTC. The chain combines TRBV11-2 with TRBJ1-2; TRBD1 matches 7 bases. The V segment lost 3 bases and the J segment 4 bases; nucleotides outside the gene matches: 5. Germline V gives CDR1 SGHAT, CDR2 FQNNGV. The CDR3 is made up of 14 amino acids.

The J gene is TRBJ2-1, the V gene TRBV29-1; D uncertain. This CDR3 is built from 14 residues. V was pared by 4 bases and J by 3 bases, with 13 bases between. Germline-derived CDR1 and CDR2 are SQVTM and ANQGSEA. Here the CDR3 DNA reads TGCAGCGTTGTATTGGCAGCGAGCTACAATGAGCAGTTCTTC. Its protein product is CSVVLAASYNEQFF.

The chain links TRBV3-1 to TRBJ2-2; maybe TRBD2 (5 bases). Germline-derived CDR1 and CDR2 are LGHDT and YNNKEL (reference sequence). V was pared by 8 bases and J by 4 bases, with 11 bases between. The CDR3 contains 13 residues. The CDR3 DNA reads TGTGCCAGCTCGGGGTCGGGCACCGGGGAGCTGTTTTTT. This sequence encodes CASSGSGTGELFF.

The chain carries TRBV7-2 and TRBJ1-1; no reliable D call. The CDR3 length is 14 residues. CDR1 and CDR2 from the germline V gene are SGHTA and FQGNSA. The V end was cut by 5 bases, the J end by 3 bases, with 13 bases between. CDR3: CASSLSLRDTEAFF. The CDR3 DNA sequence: TGTGCCAGCAGCCTCTCCCTTAGGGACACTGAAGCTTTCTTT.

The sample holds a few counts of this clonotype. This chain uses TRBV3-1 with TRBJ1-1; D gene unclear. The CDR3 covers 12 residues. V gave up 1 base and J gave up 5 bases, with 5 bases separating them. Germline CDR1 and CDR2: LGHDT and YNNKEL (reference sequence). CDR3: CASSQVDTEAFF. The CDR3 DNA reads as TGTGCCAGCAGCCAAGTTGATACTGAAGCTTTCTTT.

The CDR3 loop is CASSSGSSVTSPLHF. The CDR3 DNA reads as TGTGCCAGCAGTTCTGGGTCCTCTGTCACTTCACCCCTCCACTTT. The chain carries TRBV27 and TRBJ1-6, with D unclear. CDR3 length: 15 amino acids. V lost 4 bases and J 9 bases, leaving 16 bases between the germline ends. CDR1 is MNHEY and CDR2 is SMNVEV in the germline V gene (reference sequence).

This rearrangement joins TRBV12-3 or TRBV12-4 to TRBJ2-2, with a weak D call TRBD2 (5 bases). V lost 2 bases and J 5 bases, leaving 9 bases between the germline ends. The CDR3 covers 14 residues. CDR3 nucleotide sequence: TGTGCCAGCAGTTTACAGGCGGGTACCGGGGAGCTGTTTTTT. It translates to CASSLQAGTGELFF.

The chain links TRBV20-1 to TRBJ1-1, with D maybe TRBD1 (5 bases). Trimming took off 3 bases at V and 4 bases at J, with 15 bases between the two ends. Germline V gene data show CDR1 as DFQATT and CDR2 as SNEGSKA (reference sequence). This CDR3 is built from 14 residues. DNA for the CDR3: TGCAGTGCTAGTGGCGCTGAGGGGCCCACTGAAGCTTTCTTT. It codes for CSASGAEGPTEAFF.

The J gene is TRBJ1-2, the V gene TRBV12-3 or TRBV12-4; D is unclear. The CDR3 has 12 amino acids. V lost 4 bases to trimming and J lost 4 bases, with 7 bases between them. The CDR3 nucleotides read TGTGCCAGCAGTTCGAACGGCTATGGCTACACCTTC. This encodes CASSSNGYGYTF.